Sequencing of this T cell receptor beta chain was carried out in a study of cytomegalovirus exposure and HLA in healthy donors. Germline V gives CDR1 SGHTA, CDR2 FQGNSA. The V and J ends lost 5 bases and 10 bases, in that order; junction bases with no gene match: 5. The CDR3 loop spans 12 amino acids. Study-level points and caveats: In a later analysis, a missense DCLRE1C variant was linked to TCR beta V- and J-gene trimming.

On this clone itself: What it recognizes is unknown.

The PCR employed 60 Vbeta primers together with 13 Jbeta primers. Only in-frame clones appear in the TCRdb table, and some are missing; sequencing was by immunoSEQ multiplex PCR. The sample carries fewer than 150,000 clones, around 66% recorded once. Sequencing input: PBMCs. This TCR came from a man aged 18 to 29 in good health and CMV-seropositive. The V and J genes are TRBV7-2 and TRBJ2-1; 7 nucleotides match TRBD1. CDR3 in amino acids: CASSARQGEQFF. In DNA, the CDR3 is TGTGCCAGCAGCGCGAGACAGGGCGAGCAGTTCTTC.